This entry describes one TCR beta chain. In the original processing: Nucleated cell number was recorded as an estimate derived from reference gene primer amplification. The assay was immunoSEQ multiplex PCR, and TCRdb's table has in-frame clones only and misses some. D and trimming were read from the DNA, whereas the V and J calls and clone size are those reported in that table. The sample gives around 210,000 clones, less than 85% of which show up once; roughly 7.8% is in the top ten. While infection was still active, Seattle patients were enrolled and then followed longitudinally. This entry comes from a study of blood T cell repertoires in COVID-19. The overall study: COVID-19 samples collected from the United States, Italy and Spain covered acute and convalescent phases. Nucleic acid was either cDNA or gDNA, and it came from T cells, B-cell-depleted T cells, or PBMCs.

With 2 bases removed from V and 3 bases from J, the gap between germline ends came to 11 bases. The CDR3 consists of 15 residues. Germline V gives CDR1 MNHEY, CDR2 SVGEGT. Input material: peripheral blood. The V call is TRBV6-2 or TRBV6-3, the J call TRBJ1-3, with D unresolved. The TCR was taken from a woman at least 80 years old with COVID-19, enrolled during active disease. CDR3: CASSYMRGSGNTIYF. The DNA for the CDR3 is TGTGCCAGCAGTTACATGCGCGGTAGTGGAAACACCATATATTTT.